Listed below are T cell receptor beta chains from one sample, sequenced in a study of control samples from healthy donors and cancer patients. The protocol was immunoSEQ multiplex PCR, while the TCRdb copy is restricted to in-frame clones and leaves out a portion. In the table there are about 82,000 clones, around 87% of which are singletons. Sequencing used blood. The receptors originated from a man in his forties or fifties in good health. Each CDR3 is given with its conserved first and last residue. Each record gives: V gene, D gene, J gene, clone size, CDR3 length, CDR3 protein, CDR3 DNA. A D gene is named only where the DNA matches it firmly. The size entry is marked missing in some rows and otherwise reads once, few, many or a size class.

TRBV10-2	TRBD2	TRBJ2-1	medium-sized	14	CASSEASGGNEQFF	TGCGCCAGCAGTGAGGCTAGCGGGGGCAATGAGCAGTTCTTC
TRBV4-2	TRBD2	TRBJ2-7	.	16	CASSQEQTSGIYEQYF	TGTGCCAGCAGCCAAGAGCAGACTAGCGGCATTTACGAGCAGTACTTC
TRBV5-1	TRBD2	TRBJ2-7	.	15	CASSAGLAGTLEQYF	TGCGCCAGCAGCGCCGGACTAGCGGGAACTCTAGAGCAGTACTTC
TRBV4-1	TRBD2	TRBJ2-1	.	16	CASSIAGGLPYNEQFF	TGCGCCAGCTCAATAGCGGGAGGTCTCCCTTACAATGAGCAGTTCTTC
TRBV6-5	.	TRBJ2-7	.	15	CASSLDRIRSYEQYF	TGTGCCAGCAGCCTCGACAGGATCCGCTCCTACGAGCAGTACTTC
TRBV25-1	TRBD2	TRBJ2-7	.	15	CAILAGGLRTYEQYF	TGTGCCATCCTCGCGGGAGGGTTAAGGACCTACGAGCAGTACTTC
TRBV25-1	TRBD2	TRBJ2-2	.	16	CASSDFSGTNTGELFF	TGTGCCAGCAGTGATTTCAGCGGGACCAACACCGGGGAGCTGTTTTTT
TRBV6-6	TRBD1	TRBJ1-4	.	15	CASSYPPDRVEKLFF	TGTGCCAGCAGTTATCCCCCCGACAGGGTTGAAAAACTGTTTTTT
TRBV7-9	.	TRBJ1-4	.	15	CASSLVGQSNEKLFF	TGTGCCAGCAGCTTAGTTGGACAGAGTAATGAAAAACTGTTTTTT
TRBV5-6	TRBD2	TRBJ2-5	.	16	CASSLGLAGVLETQYF	TGTGCCAGCAGCTTGGGACTAGCGGGGGTCCTGGAGACCCAGTACTTC
TRBV25-1	.	TRBJ1-6	.	13	CASSSQGNSPLHF	TGTGCCAGCAGTAGCCAGGGTAATTCACCCCTCCACTTT
TRBV4-1	.	TRBJ2-1	once	12	CASTGQAGEQFF	TGCGCCAGTACTGGGCAGGCCGGTGAGCAGTTCTTC
TRBV6-5	.	TRBJ2-7	.	12	CASGGYTGEQYF	TGTGCCAGCGGGGGATACACGGGGGAGCAGTACTTC
TRBV5-1	.	TRBJ2-5	.	13	CASSSSREETQYF	TGCGCCAGCAGCTCCTCCAGGGAAGAGACCCAGTACTTC
TRBV10-1	.	TRBJ2-3	once	17	CASSESRYPRDTDTQYF	TGCGCCAGCAGTGAGTCGAGATACCCTCGGGACACAGATACGCAGTATTTT
TRBV2	.	TRBJ2-2	.	12	CASTRESGELFF	TGTGCCAGCACACGGGAGTCCGGGGAGCTGTTTTTT
TRBV5-1	TRBD1	TRBJ1-4	.	14	CASSGGQFNEKLFF	TGCGCCAGCAGCGGGGGACAGTTTAATGAAAAACTGTTTTTT
TRBV11-3	.	TRBJ1-4	once	15	CASSSDGGPYEKLFF	TGTGCCAGCAGCTCAGACGGGGGGCCATACGAAAAACTGTTTTTT
TRBV10-3	.	TRBJ1-1	.	15	CAISESRGSDTEAFF	TGTGCCATCAGTGAGTCTCGGGGAAGTGACACTGAAGCTTTCTTT
TRBV7-2	.	TRBJ2-5	.	13	CASSRQGGETQYF	TGTGCCAGCAGCAGACAGGGAGGAGAGACCCAGTACTTC
TRBV5-6	.	TRBJ2-7	.	17	CASSLALGGASDYEQYF	TGTGCCAGCAGCTTGGCTCTCGGGGGCGCCTCGGACTACGAGCAGTACTTC
TRBV14	.	TRBJ2-2	.	14	CASSLWTDTGELFF	TGTGCCAGCAGCCTCTGGACAGACACCGGGGAGCTGTTTTTT
TRBV19	.	TRBJ1-2	.	15	CASSIDGPGIYGYTF	TGTGCCAGTAGTATAGATGGTCCAGGGATCTATGGCTACACCTTC
TRBV29-1	TRBD1	TRBJ1-1	.	13	CSVDPQRQGEAFF	TGCAGCGTTGATCCCCAACGACAGGGTGAAGCTTTCTTT
TRBV28	TRBD1	TRBJ1-2	.	13	CASSSGTDYGYTF	TGTGCCAGCAGTTCCGGGACAGACTATGGCTACACCTTC
TRBV6-5	.	TRBJ1-4	.	14	CASSVLFGGEKLFF	TGTGCCAGCAGCGTTTTGTTTGGGGGGGAAAAACTGTTTTTT
TRBV5-1	TRBD2	TRBJ2-7	once	15	CASSLVAGGNYEQYF	TGCGCCAGCAGCTTGGTAGCGGGGGGGAACTACGAGCAGTACTTC
TRBV19	TRBD1	TRBJ2-5	.	15	CASSIRPGGGETQYF	TGTGCCAGTAGTATCAGGCCAGGGGGCGGAGAGACCCAGTACTTC
TRBV7-7	.	TRBJ2-2	.	13	CASSPGRTGELFF	TGTGCCAGCAGCCCCGGAAGAACCGGGGAGCTGTTTTTT
TRBV18	.	TRBJ1-4	.	16	CASSPQRGRGEEKLFF	TGTGCCAGCTCACCACAAAGGGGCAGGGGAGAGGAAAAACTGTTTTTT
TRBV4-1	TRBD1	TRBJ2-1	.	15	CASSQRQGGANEQFF	TGCGCCAGCAGCCAAAGACAGGGGGGGGCCAATGAGCAGTTCTTC
TRBV27	.	TRBJ2-1	.	13	CASSLNNYNEQFF	TGTGCCAGCAGTTTAAATAACTACAATGAGCAGTTCTTC
TRBV4-2	.	TRBJ1-2	.	15	CASSQDFPSYYGYTF	TGTGCCAGCAGCCAAGACTTCCCCAGCTACTATGGCTACACCTTC
TRBV7-2	TRBD2	TRBJ2-1	.	15	CASSLIAGAGNEQFF	TGTGCCAGCAGCTTAATAGCGGGAGCCGGTAATGAGCAGTTCTTC
TRBV2	.	TRBJ2-5	once	12	CASKSYQETQYF	TGTGCCAGCAAAAGTTACCAAGAGACCCAGTACTTC
TRBV28	TRBD1	TRBJ1-6	.	14	CASTTGTGYSPLHF	TGTGCCAGCACAACCGGGACAGGGTATTCACCCCTCCACTTT
TRBV5-4	TRBD1	TRBJ2-2	.	16	CASSLRGPPNTGELFF	TGTGCCAGCAGCTTAAGGGGGCCCCCAAACACCGGGGAGCTGTTTTTT
TRBV2	TRBD1	TRBJ1-1	.	13	CASRGTGETEAFF	TGTGCCAGCAGAGGGACAGGGGAAACTGAAGCTTTCTTT
TRBV3-1/TRBV3-2	TRBD1	TRBJ1-2	.	14	CASSPVQGRYGYTF	TGTGCCAGCAGCCCGGTACAGGGGAGGTATGGCTACACCTTC
TRBV4-3	.	TRBJ2-2	.	13	CASSLYRAGELFF	TGCGCCAGCAGCCTCTACAGAGCCGGGGAGCTGTTTTTT
TRBV27	.	TRBJ1-1	few	14	CASRSGREFAEAFF	TGTGCCAGCAGAAGTGGACGGGAGTTCGCTGAAGCTTTCTTT
TRBV7-6	.	TRBJ2-2	.	15	CASTPWVVSTGELFF	TGTGCCAGCACCCCCTGGGTGGTTAGCACCGGGGAGCTGTTTTTT
TRBV7-2	.	TRBJ2-7	.	14	CASSYDRYSYEQYF	TGTGCCAGCAGCTATGACAGATACTCCTACGAGCAGTACTTC
TRBV19	.	TRBJ1-1	few	13	CASCTTRSTEAFF	TGTGCCAGCTGTACGACCCGGAGCACTGAAGCTTTCTTT